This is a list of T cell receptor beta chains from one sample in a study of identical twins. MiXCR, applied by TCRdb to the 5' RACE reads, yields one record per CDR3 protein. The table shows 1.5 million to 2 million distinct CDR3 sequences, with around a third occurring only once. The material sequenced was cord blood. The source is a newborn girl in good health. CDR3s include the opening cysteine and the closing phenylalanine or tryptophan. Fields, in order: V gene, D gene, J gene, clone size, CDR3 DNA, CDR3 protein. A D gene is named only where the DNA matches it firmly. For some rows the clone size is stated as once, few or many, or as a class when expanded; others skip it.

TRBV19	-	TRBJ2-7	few	TGTGCCAGTAGTATCACAGTGGTCTCCCACGAGCAGTACTTC	CASSITVVSHEQYF
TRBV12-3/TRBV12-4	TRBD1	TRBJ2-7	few	TGTGCCAGCAGTTCGCTCACAGGGGGCGAGCAGTACTTC	CASSSLTGGEQYF
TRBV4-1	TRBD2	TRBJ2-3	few	TGCGCCAGCAATAGCGGGAGCGCAGGCATCACAGATACGCAGTATTTT	CASNSGSAGITDTQYF
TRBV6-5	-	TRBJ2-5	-	TGTGCCAGCAGTTACGAGAGCGACTTCGGGGAGACCCAGTACTTC	CASSYESDFGETQYF
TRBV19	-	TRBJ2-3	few	TGTGCCAGTAGTATTCGGCACACAGATACGCAGTATTTT	CASSIRHTDTQYF
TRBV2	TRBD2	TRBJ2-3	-	TGTGCCAGCAAGGTAGCGGGGGCCCCCCACGCGCAGTATTTT	CASKVAGAPHAQYF
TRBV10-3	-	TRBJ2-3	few	TGTGCCATCTCACCAGGGTCTACAGATACGCAGTATTTT	CAISPGSTDTQYF
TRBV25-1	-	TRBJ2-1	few	TGTGCCAGCAGTGAATATGATGAGCAGTTCTTC	CASSEYDEQFF
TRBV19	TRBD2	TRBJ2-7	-	TGTGCCAGTAGCAAGGGACTAGTTTCCTACGAGCAGTACTTC	CASSKGLVSYEQYF
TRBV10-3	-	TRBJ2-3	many	TGTGCCATTTCGCATAGCACAGATACGCAGTATTTT	CAISHSTDTQYF
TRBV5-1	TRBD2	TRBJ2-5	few	TGCGCCAGCAGCTTGGAGCTAGCGGGAGTTGGAGAGACCCAGTACTTC	CASSLELAGVGETQYF
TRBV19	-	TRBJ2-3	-	TGTGCCAGTAGTATAACAGGCACAGATACGCAGTATTTT	CASSITGTDTQYF
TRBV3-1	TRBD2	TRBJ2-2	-	TGTGCCAGCAGCCAATACCAAGGACTAGCGTCCTCCGGGGAGCTGTTTTTT	CASSQYQGLASSGELFF
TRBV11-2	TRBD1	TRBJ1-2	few	TGTGCCAGCAACCTCGACAGGGCGGGCTATGGCTACACCTTC	CASNLDRAGYGYTF
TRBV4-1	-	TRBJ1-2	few	TGCGCCAGCAGCCAGACAGACAGTGCCAACTATGGCTACACCTTC	CASSQTDSANYGYTF
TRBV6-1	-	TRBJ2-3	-	TGTGCCAGCAGTACACGGGGGAGGAGCACAGATACGCAGTATTTT	CASSTRGRSTDTQYF
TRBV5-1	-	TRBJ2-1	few	TGCGCCAGCAGCTTGAGTCCGGGGGCATACAATGAGCAGTTCTTC	CASSLSPGAYNEQFF
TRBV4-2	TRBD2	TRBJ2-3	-	TGTGCCAGCAGCCAAGATCTGGCTAGCGGGGGGCAGGATACGCAGTATTTT	CASSQDLASGGQDTQYF
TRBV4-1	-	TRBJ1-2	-	TGCGCCAGCAGCCAAGGTTTACAGGGAAGGGGCTATGGCTACACCTTC	CASSQGLQGRGYGYTF
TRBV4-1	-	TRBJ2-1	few	TGCGCCAGCAGCCCCCTCGGTACCCAGGGGCAGTTCTTC	CASSPLGTQGQFF
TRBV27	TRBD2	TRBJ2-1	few	TGTGCCAGCAGTTTGGAAGGGGCGGGAGGATCCTACAATGAGCAGTTCTTC	CASSLEGAGGSYNEQFF
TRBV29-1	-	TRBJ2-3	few	TGCAGCGTTGAGCCAGGGGTGGTCACAGATACGCAGTATTTT	CSVEPGVVTDTQYF
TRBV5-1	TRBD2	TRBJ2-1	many	TGTGCCAGCAGCTGGACTAGCGGGGGGGCCAATGAGCAGTTCTTC	CASSWTSGGANEQFF
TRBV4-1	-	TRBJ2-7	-	TGCGCCAGCAGCCAAGAAACACACGGGGGCTACGAGCAGTACTTC	CASSQETHGGYEQYF
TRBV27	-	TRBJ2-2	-	TGTGCCAGCAGTCTGGAGATCGGTGGTACCGGGGAGCTGTTTTTT	CASSLEIGGTGELFF
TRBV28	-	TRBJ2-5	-	TGTGCCAGCAGTTTATATAGCCCAACGGGGAATGAGCAGTACTTC	CASSLYSPTGNEQYF
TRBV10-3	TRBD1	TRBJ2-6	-	TGTGCCATCAGCGGGACAGGGGGTTCGGCTGGGGCCAACGTCCTGACTTTC	CAISGTGGSAGANVLTF
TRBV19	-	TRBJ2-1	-	TGTGCCAGTAGAATGGGTAGCTCAGCCTACAATGAGCAGTTCTTC	CASRMGSSAYNEQFF
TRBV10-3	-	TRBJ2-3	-	TGTGCCATGGCGGGCGACAGGAGGATAACAGATACGCAGTATTTT	CAMAGDRRITDTQYF
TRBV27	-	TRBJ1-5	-	TGTGCCAGCAGTATACGGACAGGCAATCAGCCCCAGCATTTT	CASSIRTGNQPQHF
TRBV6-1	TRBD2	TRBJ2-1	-	TGTGCCAGTCCAGCGGGGGGGCTGCCCCTGAATGAGCAGTTCTTC	CASPAGGLPLNEQFF
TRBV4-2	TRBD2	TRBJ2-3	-	TGTGCCAGCAGCCCGACTAGCGGGGGGGTAGTAGATACGCAGTATTTT	CASSPTSGGVVDTQYF
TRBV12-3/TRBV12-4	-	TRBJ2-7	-	TGTGCCGGCAGATTGGGAGTACCAACCTACGAGCAGTACTTC	CAGRLGVPTYEQYF